This passage covers 15 T cell receptor beta chains from one sample sequenced in a study of T cell changes during pregnancy in multiple sclerosis. Sequencing was performed with immunoSEQ multiplex PCR; in TCRdb, only in-frame clones are kept and a portion is missing. The sample holds about 89,000 clones, approximately 94% seen once. This specimen consisted of peripheral blood, obtained in the third trimester of pregnancy. These receptors were taken from a female donor with multiple sclerosis, enrolled in a pregnancy study.

This sequence joins TRBV28 and TRBJ1-2, with 7 bases lining up with TRBD1. Germline values: CDR1 MDHEN, CDR2 SYDVKM. There are 17 residues in the CDR3. Unmatched junction bases numbered 21, after V lost 8 bases and J lost 6 bases. The CDR3: CASVGGPTRDRENGYTF. The CDR3 bases are TGTGCCAGCGTGGGTGGGCCGACTCGGGACAGAGAAAATGGCTACACCTTC.

V is TRBV7-2 and J is TRBJ2-6, with TRBD1 as a possible D gene (6 bases). Germline CDR1 and CDR2: SGHTA and FQGNSA. V was cut by 3 bases and J by 2 bases, with 8 bases left in between. The CDR3 extends over 15 amino acids. The CDR3 region is CASSFRTAGANVLTF. The CDR3 nucleotides are TGTGCCAGCAGCTTCCGGACAGCTGGGGCCAACGTCCTGACTTTC.

The CDR3 DNA sequence: TGTGCCAGCAGTTCCTCGACGGCGGGGACAGATACGCAGTATTTT. Its translation: CASSSSTAGTDTQYF. The chain employs TRBV27 and TRBJ2-3; D is perhaps TRBD2 (6 bases). The CDR3 is 15 amino acids. Germline CDR1 and CDR2: MNHEY and SMNVEV (reference sequence). With 4 bases removed from V and 3 bases from J, the gap between germline ends came to 14 bases.

This clone was recorded once. This rearrangement joins TRBV5-5 to TRBJ1-5; the D is unclear. Germline CDR1 reads SGHKS; CDR2 reads YYEKEE (reference sequence). This CDR3 has 13 residues. V was shortened by 2 bases and J by 5 bases, with 8 bases between the two germline ends. The CDR3 bases are TGTGCCAGCAGCTTCCGTCTTGATCAGCCCCAGCATTTT. Translated: CASSFRLDQPQHF.

V usage is TRBV15 and J usage is TRBJ2-7; 9 bases line up with TRBD2. The CDR3 has 13 amino acids. Unmatched junction bases numbered 6, after V lost 9 bases and J lost 3 bases. Germline CDR1 is LNHNV and CDR2 is YYDKDF (reference sequence). The CDR3 is CATAGTSFYEQYF. CDR3 in DNA: TGTGCCACTGCCGGGACTAGCTTCTACGAGCAGTACTTC.

The chain joins TRBV5-6 to TRBJ2-5; 7 bases map to TRBD2. V trimming: 3 bases; J trimming: 4 bases; junction bases outside the gene matches: 9. The CDR3 sequence is 15 residues long. Per the germline V gene, CDR1 is SGHDT and CDR2 is YYEEEE. The CDR3 nucleotides read TGTGCCAGCAGCTCCGTCAGGGTAGCGGGAGAGACCCAGTACTTC. It translates to CASSSVRVAGETQYF.

The chain joins TRBV5-4 to TRBJ1-1; 9 positions agree with TRBD1. J gave up 7 bases and V 1 base, and 2 bases lay outside the gene matches. This CDR3 comprises 13 residues. CDR1 is SGHNT and CDR2 is YYREEE in the germline V gene (reference sequence). The DNA of the CDR3 is TGTGCCAGCAGCTTGACGGGACAGGGTGAAGCTTTCTTT. Amino acid sequence: CASSLTGQGEAFF.

The chain uses TRBV5-1 and TRBJ2-3; 7 nucleotides align to TRBD2. This CDR3 has 17 amino acids. Per the germline V gene, CDR1 is SGHRS and CDR2 is YFSETQ. The junction had 8 bases not matched to a gene; V was cut back by 0 bases and J by 1 base. The CDR3 bases are TGCGCCAGCAGCTTGGGGGTTGCGGGAGTGGGCACAGATACGCAGTATTTT. Amino acid sequence: CASSLGVAGVGTDTQYF. Full variable domain (remainder filled in from reference TRBV5-1 and TRBJ2-3): KAGVTQTPRYLIKTRGQQVTLSCSPISGHRSVSWYQQTPGQGLQFLFEYFSETQRNKGNFPGRFSGRQFSNSRSEMNVSTLELGDSALYLCASSLGVAGVGTDTQYFGPGTRLTVL.

The V gene is TRBV7-2, the J gene TRBJ1-4; D perhaps matches TRBD1 (5 bases). The CDR3 length is 16 residues. The germline CDR1 and CDR2 sequences are SGHTA and FQGNSA. V lost 1 base and J 6 bases, leaving 15 bases between the germline ends. CDR3 coding DNA: TGTGCCAGCAGCTTAGAGCCCCCAGGGCCCTATGAAAAACTGTTTTTT. Its protein is CASSLEPPGPYEKLFF.

The chain is built from TRBV4-2 and TRBJ1-1, with unresolved D. The CDR3 is 13 residues long. Germline assignment: CDR1 LGHNA and CDR2 YNFKEQ. V gave up 2 bases and J gave up 3 bases, with 7 bases separating them. As DNA, the CDR3 is TGTGCCAGCAGCCAATTCACAGACACTGAAGCTTTCTTT. It yields the protein CASSQFTDTEAFF.

The CDR3: CASSFFTYRWTGKEKLFF. In DNA form, the CDR3 reads TGTGCCAGCAGCTTCTTCACATACCGATGGACAGGGAAGGAAAAACTGTTTTTT. The rearrangement joins TRBV11-2 to TRBJ1-4; the match to TRBD1 covers 8 bases. V lost 3 bases and J lost 8; bases outside the gene matches: 17. The CDR3 totals 18 residues. Germline lookup yields CDR1 SGHAT and CDR2 FQNNGV.

This chain joins TRBV5-1 and TRBJ2-7; D is uncertain. Trimming removed 0 bases from V and 1 base from J, with 11 bases in between. Germline CDR1 is SGHRS and CDR2 is YFSETQ. The CDR3 totals 15 residues. CDR3 nucleotides: TGCGCCAGCAGCTTGGCCAGAATGGTTTCCTACGAGCAGTACTTC. It encodes CASSLARMVSYEQYF.

V and J are TRBV29-1 and TRBJ2-1; D unclear. This CDR3 has 11 residues. Germline CDR1 and CDR2: SQVTM and ANQGSEA. CDR3 sequence (DNA): TGCAGAGCTTTTAGCAGCAATGAGCAGTTCTTC. It is translated as CRAFSSNEQFF.

The rearrangement uses TRBV7-3 and TRBJ1-2; weak D call: TRBD1 (6 bases). From germline, CDR1 is SGHTA and CDR2 FQGTGA. Trimming left V 2 bases short and J 4 bases short, with 14 bases between. There are 15 residues in the CDR3. CDR3 sequence (DNA): TGTGCCAGCAGCTTATCCCCGGACAGCCTCTATGGCTACACCTTC. Amino acids: CASSLSPDSLYGYTF.

The chain has TRBV5-1 and TRBJ1-2; D is perhaps TRBD1 (6 bases). The CDR3 has 13 amino acids. Germline lookup yields CDR1 SGHRS and CDR2 YFSETQ. Between the trimmed V and J ends, which lost 4 bases and 4 bases, there was a span of 11 bases. The CDR3 region is CASSPDSLYGYTF. The CDR3 DNA reads as TGCGCCAGCAGCCCGGACAGCCTCTATGGCTACACCTTC.